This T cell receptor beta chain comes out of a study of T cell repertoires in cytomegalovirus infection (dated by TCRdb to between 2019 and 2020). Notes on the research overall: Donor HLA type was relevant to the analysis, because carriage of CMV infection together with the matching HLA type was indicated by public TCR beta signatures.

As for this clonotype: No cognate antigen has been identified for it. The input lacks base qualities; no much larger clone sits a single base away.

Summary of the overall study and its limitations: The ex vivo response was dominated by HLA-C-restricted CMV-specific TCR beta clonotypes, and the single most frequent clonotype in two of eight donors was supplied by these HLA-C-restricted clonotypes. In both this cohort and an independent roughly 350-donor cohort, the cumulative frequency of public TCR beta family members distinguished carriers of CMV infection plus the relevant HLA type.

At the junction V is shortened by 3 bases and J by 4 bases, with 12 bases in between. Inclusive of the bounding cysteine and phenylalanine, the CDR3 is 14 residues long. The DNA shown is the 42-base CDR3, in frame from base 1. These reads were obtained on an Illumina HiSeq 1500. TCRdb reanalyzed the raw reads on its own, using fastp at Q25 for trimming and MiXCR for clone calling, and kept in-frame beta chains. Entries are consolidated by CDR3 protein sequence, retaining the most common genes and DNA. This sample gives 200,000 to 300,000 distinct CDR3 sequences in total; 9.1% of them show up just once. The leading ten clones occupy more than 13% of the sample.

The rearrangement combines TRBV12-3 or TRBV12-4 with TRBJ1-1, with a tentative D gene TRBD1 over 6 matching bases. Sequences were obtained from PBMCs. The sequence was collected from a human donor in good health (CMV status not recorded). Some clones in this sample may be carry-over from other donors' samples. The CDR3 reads CASSFGQRTTEAFF. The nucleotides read TGTGCCAGCAGTTTTGGACAGCGTACCACTGAAGCTTTCTTT.